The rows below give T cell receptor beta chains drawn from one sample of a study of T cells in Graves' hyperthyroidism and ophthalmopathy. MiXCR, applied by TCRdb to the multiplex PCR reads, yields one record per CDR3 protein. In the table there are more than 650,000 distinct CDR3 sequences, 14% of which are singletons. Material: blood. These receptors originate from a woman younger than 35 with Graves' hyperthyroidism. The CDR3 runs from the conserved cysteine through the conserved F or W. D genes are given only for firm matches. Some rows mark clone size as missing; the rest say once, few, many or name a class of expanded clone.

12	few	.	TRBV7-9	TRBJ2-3	CASSLGLGAQYF	TGTGCCAGCAGCTTGGGTCTCGGGGCGCAGTATTTT
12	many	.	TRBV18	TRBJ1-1	CASSPQAKGAFF	TGTGCCAGCTCACCACAAGCCAAGGGGGCTTTCTTT
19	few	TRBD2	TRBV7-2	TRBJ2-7	CASSLDRRQFSGSSYEQYF	TGTGCCAGCAGCTTAGACAGGAGACAGTTTAGCGGGAGCTCCTACGAGCAGTACTTC
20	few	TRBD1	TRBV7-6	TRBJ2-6	CASSANAPTGVLSGANVLTF	TGTGCCAGCAGCGCCAATGCCCCGACAGGGGTGCTCTCTGGGGCCAACGTCCTGACTTTC
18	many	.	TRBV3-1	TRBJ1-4	CASSPGDPGQPTNEKLFF	TGTGCCAGCAGCCCGGGGGACCCCGGACAGCCAACTAATGAAAAACTGTTTTTT
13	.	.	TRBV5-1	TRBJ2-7	CASSGDNSYEQYF	TGCGCCAGCTCAGGAGACAACTCCTACGAGCAGTACTTC
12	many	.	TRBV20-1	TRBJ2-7	CSARAGIYEQYF	TGCAGTGCTAGGGCGGGGATCTACGAGCAGTACTTC
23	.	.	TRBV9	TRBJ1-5	CASSVTGLNYEQYFGPSNQPQHF	.
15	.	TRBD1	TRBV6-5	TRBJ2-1	CASSYSQGALDEQFF	TGTGCCAGCAGTTACTCGCAGGGGGCGTTAGATGAGCAGTTCTTC
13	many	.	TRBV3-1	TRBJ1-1	CASSLGGGSEAFF	TGTGCCAGCAGCCTGGGTGGGGGCTCTGAAGCTTTCTTT
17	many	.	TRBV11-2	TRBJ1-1	CASSIMGARQANTEAFF	TGTGCCAGCAGCATTATGGGGGCCAGGCAGGCCAACACTGAAGCTTTCTTT
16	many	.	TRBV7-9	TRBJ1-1	CASSALEQMWNTEAFF	TGTGCCAGCAGCGCCCTTGAGCAAATGTGGAACACTGAAGCTTTCTTT
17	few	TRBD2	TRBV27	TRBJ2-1	CASSSYLLAGGPFEQFF	TGTGCCAGCAGTTCTTATCTGTTAGCGGGAGGGCCTTTTGAGCAGTTCTTC
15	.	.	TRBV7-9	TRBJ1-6	CASSGGSRANSPLHF	TGTGCCAGCAGTGGAGGGTCGCGGGCTAATTCACCCCTCCACTTT
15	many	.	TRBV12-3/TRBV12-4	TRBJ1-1	CASSLAGVMNTEAFF	TGTGCCAGCAGTTTAGCAGGGGTCATGAACACTGAAGCTTTCTTT
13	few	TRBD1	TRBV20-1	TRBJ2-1	CSARDRGLGEQFF	TGCAGTGCTAGAGACAGGGGGCTGGGTGAGCAGTTCTTC
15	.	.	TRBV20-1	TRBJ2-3	CSARPPGRQTDTQYF	TGCAGTGCTAGGCCGCCGGGGAGGCAGACAGATACGCAGTATTTT
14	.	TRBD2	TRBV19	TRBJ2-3	CASRATSEADTQYF	TGTGCCAGTAGAGCGACTAGCGAGGCGGATACGCAGTATTTT
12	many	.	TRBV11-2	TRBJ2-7	CASSSTGREQYF	TGTGCCAGCAGCTCCACAGGGCGGGAGCAGTACTTC
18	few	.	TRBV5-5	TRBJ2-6	CASSRVLGRSSGANVLTF	TGTGCCAGCAGCCGTGTGTTAGGTCGGAGCTCTGGGGCCAACGTCCTGACTTTC
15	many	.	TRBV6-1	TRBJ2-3	CASSPHGGNKDTQYF	TGTGCCAGCAGCCCACACGGCGGGAATAAAGATACGCAGTATTTT
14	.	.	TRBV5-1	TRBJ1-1	CASSYNRANTEAFF	TGCGCCAGCAGCTATAACAGGGCGAACACTGAAGCTTTCTTT
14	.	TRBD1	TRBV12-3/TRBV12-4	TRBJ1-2	CASTEGQGDYGYTF	TGTGCCAGCACCGAGGGACAGGGTGACTATGGCTACACCTTC
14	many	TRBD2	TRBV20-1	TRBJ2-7	CSASRLADSYEQYF	TGCAGTGCTAGCAGGCTAGCGGACTCCTACGAGCAGTACTTC
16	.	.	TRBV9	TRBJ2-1	CASSVDGGLWRIEQFF	TGTGCCAGCAGCGTAGATGGGGGGCTTTGGCGGATTGAGCAGTTCTTC
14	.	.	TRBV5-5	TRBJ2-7	CASFDLDRYYEQYF	TGTGCCAGCTTCGACCTTGATAGGTACTACGAGCAGTACTTC
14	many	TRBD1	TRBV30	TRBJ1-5	CAWNGQGMSQPQHF	TGTGCCTGGAACGGACAGGGTATGTCCCAGCCCCAGCATTTT
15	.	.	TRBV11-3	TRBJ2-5	CASSPRPSAKETQYF	TGTGCCAGCAGCCCCAGACCTAGCGCGAAAGAGACCCAGTACTTC
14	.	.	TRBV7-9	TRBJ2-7	CASSSGSGAYEQYF	TGTGCCAGCAGCTCGGGGTCTGGCGCTTACGAGCAGTACTTC
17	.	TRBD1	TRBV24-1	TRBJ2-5	CATSEPRGQVNPGAQYF	TGTGCCACCAGTGAACCCCGGGGACAGGTGAATCCAGGGGCCCAGTACTTC
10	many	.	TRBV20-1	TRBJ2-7	CSARGHEQYF	TGCAGTGCTAGAGGACACGAGCAGTACTTC
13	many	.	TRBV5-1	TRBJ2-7	CASSFGTPTEQYF	TGCGCCAGCAGCTTCGGGACACCCACTGAGCAGTACTTC
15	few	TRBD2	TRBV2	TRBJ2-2	CASSETSSNTGELFF	TGTGCCAGCAGTGAGACTAGCTCGAACACCGGGGAGCTGTTTTTT
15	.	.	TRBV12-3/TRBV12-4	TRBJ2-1	CASSLGRLDSNEQFF	TGTGCCAGCAGTTTAGGTCGATTGGACAGCAATGAGCAGTTCTTC
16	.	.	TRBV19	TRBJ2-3	CVSSPGSSPQTDTQYF	TGTGTCAGTAGTCCCGGGTCAAGTCCTCAAACAGATACGCAGTATTTT
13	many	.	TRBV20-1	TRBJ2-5	CSARVVGQETQYF	TGCAGTGCAAGAGTCGTCGGGCAAGAGACCCAGTACTTC
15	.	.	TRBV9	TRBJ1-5	CASSVGPYLNQPQHF	TGTGCCAGCAGCGTCGGGCCTTATCTCAATCAGCCCCAGCATTTT
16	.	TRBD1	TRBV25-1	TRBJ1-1	CASNEWDYRGNTEAFF	TGTGCCAGCAATGAATGGGACTACAGGGGAAACACTGAAGCTTTCTTT
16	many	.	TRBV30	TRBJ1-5	CAWSGDGGSSNQPQHF	TGTGCCTGGAGCGGAGATGGGGGATCGAGCAATCAGCCCCAGCATTTT
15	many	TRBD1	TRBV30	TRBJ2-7	CAWISRDRGRYEQYF	TGTGCCTGGATTTCCCGGGACAGGGGAAGGTACGAGCAGTACTTC
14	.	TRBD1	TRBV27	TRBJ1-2	CASSFTGDSGGYTF	TGTGCCAGCAGTTTTACAGGGGACTCAGGTGGCTACACCTTC
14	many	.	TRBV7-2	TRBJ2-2	CASSFGGTGGELFF	TGTGCCAGCAGCTTTGGGGGGACGGGCGGGGAGCTGTTTTTT
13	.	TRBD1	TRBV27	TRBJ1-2	CASSDRGWEGYTF	TGTGCCAGCAGTGACAGGGGATGGGAAGGCTACACCTTC